These 4 T cell receptor beta chains came from one sample sequenced in a study of T-cell memory formation after mild COVID-19. TCRdb analysed the 5' RACE reads with MiXCR anew, one entry per CDR3 protein. The table includes approximately 60,000 distinct CDR3 sequences, over 8.5% detected once. The sample consisted of PBMCs or a T cell subset sorted from them (not recorded which). Receptors were obtained from a man between 18 and 29 years old who had mild COVID-19 (a few samples of this study predate the infection). Cell type and time point are not known.

The table lists this clonotype with many counts. This chain uses TRBV20-1 with TRBJ2-7; D unclear. The CDR3 is 12 residues long. The V gene's germline CDR1 is DFQATT and CDR2 SNEGSKA (reference sequence). The germline V and J ends were trimmed by 1 base and 7 bases, with 11 bases remaining between them. The CDR3 loop reads CSARAASLEQYV. Written as DNA, the CDR3 is TGCAGTGCTAGAGCAGCATCGTTAGAGCAGTACGTC.

In DNA form, the CDR3 reads TGTGCCAGCAGCTTAGAGCGGGGGAGGGAGCAGTACTTC. It translates to CASSLERGREQYF. The chain recombines TRBV7-8 with TRBJ2-7; 8 nucleotides agree with TRBD2. CDR1 is SGHVS, CDR2 FQNEAQ, per germline. This CDR3 region has 13 residues. The J segment lost 7 bases and the V segment lost 1 base, leaving 3 bases of the junction unmatched.

There are many counts of this clonotype. This chain joins TRBV11-2 and TRBJ2-1; no clear D. Between the trimmed V and J ends, which lost 1 base and 10 bases, there was a span of 8 bases. CDR1 is SGHAT and CDR2 is FQNNGV in the germline V gene. The CDR3 length is 12 residues. The CDR3 sequence is CASSLGVEEQFF. CDR3 DNA: TGTGCCAGCAGCTTAGGGGTAGAGGAGCAGTTCTTC.

The chain links TRBV5-1 to TRBJ2-3; possibly TRBD1 for D (6 bases). The germline gives CDR1 SGHRS, CDR2 YFSETQ. V gave up 7 bases and J gave up 4 bases, with 13 bases separating them. The CDR3 loop spans 13 amino acids. The CDR3 protein is CASRGEGADTQYF. CDR3 sequence (DNA): TGCGCCAGCCGGGGTGAGGGGGCAGATACGCAGTATTTT.